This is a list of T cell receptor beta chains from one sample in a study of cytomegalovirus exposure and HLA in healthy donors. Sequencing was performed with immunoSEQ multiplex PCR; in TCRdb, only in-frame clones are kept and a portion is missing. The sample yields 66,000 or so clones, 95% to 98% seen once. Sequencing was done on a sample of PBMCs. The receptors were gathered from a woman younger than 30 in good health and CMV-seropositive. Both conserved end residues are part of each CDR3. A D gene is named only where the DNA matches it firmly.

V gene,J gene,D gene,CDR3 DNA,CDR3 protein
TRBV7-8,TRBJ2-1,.,TGTGCCAGCAGCTTCGGGAGCTGGCTCAATGAGCAGTTCTTC,CASSFGSWLNEQFF
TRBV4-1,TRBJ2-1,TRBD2,TGCGCCAGCAGCCCTAGCGGGAGCTCCTACAATGAGCAGTTCTTC,CASSPSGSSYNEQFF
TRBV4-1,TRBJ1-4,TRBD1,TGCGCCAGCAGCCAAGGCCCAGGGGGCTCGCTTAATGAAAAACTGTTTTTT,CASSQGPGGSLNEKLFF
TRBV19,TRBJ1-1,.,TGTGCCAGTAGTCCTACAGGGTCCACTGAAGCTTTCTTT,CASSPTGSTEAFF
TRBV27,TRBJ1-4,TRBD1,TGTGCCAGCAGTTTACGAGGGGGCGGGGAAAAACTGTTTTTT,CASSLRGGGEKLFF
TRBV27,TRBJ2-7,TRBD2,TGTGCCAGCAGTCCCAGGCGGGGGGGGGACTACGAGCAGTACTTC,CASSPRRGGDYEQYF
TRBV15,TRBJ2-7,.,TGTGCCACCAGCAGAGGGCCCCAGGCTTACGAGCAGTACTTC,CATSRGPQAYEQYF
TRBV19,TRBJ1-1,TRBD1,TGTGCCAGTAGTATAGATAACAGGGGAGCGGGGAACACTGAAGCTTTCTTT,CASSIDNRGAGNTEAFF
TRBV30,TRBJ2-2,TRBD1,TGTGCCTGGAGTGTACCAAGACAGGGGTTCACCGGGGAGCTGTTTTTT,CAWSVPRQGFTGELFF
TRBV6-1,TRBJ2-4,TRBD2,TGTGCCAGCAGTGGCTATGGAGCGGGAGGGGACAACATTCAGTACTTC,CASSGYGAGGDNIQYF
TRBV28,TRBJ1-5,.,TGTGCCAGCAGTTTACTGGGGCAAGGGGGTTGGGGTCAGCCCCAGCATTTT,CASSLLGQGGWGQPQHF
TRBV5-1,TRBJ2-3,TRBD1,TGCGCCAGCAGCCCGGGACAGATGAGCACAGATACGCAGTATTTT,CASSPGQMSTDTQYF